The following is a TCR beta chain sequence with its context. A read error may produce the germline difference seen at one junction end. The CDR3 spans 16 residues. Germline CDR1 reads SGHDT; CDR2 reads YYEEEE. This record comes from a study of blood T cell repertoires in COVID-19. Per the authors' pipeline: Reference gene primer amplification gave nucleated cell count estimates. Profiled with immunoSEQ multiplex PCR; TCRdb holds only in-frame clones, not every one. V and J calls and clone size are as listed in that table; D and trimming were resolved from the DNA. The profile shows 200,000 to 250,000 clones, 70% to 90% of them singletons.

The V gene is TRBV5-6, the J gene TRBJ2-2; 7 bases align to TRBD2. The sample consisted of peripheral blood. This sequence originates from a man between 18 and 35 years old with active or convalescent COVID-19. CDR3 sequence (DNA): TGTGCCAGCAACTTGTCTAGCGGAGGATACTGGGGGGAGCTGTTTTTT. Its translation is CASNLSSGGYWGELFF. Drawing the rest from reference TRBV5-6 and TRBJ2-2, the complete variable domain is DAGVTQSPTHLIKTRGQQVTLRCSPKSGHDTVSWYQQALGQGPQFIFQYYEEEERQRGNFPDRFSGHQFPNYSSELNVNALLLGDSALYLCASNLSSGGYWGELFFGEGSRLTVL.